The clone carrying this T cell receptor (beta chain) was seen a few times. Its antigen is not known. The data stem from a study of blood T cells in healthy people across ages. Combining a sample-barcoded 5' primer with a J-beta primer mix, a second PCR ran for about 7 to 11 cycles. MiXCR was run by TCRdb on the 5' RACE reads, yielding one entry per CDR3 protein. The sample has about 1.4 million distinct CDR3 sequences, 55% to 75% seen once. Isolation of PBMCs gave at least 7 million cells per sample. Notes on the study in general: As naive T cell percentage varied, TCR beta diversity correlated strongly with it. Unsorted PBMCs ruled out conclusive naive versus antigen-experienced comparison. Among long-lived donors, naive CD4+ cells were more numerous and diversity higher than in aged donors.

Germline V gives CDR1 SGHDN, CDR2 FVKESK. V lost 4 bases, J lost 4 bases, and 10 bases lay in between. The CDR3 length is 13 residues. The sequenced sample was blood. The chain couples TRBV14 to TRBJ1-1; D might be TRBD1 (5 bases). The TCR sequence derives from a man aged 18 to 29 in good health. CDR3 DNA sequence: TGTGCCAGCAGCCGAGAGAGGGGCACTGAAGCTTTCTTT. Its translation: CASSRERGTEAFF.